This is a list of T cell receptor beta chains from one sample in a study of T cell repertoires in cytomegalovirus infection. Which antigens these TCRs recognize remains unknown. TCRdb reanalysed the reads using MiXCR and keeps one entry per CDR3 protein. The data show over 45,000 distinct CDR3 sequences, around 18% seen once. This sample comprised CD8+ T cells from cultured PBMCs, obtained from culture after CMV antigen stimulation. All receptors derive from a human donor in good health (CMV status not recorded). Some clones in this sample may be carry-over from other donors' samples. The CDR3 runs from the conserved cysteine through the conserved F or W. A D gene is named only where the DNA matches it firmly. Not all rows give a size; the values are once, few, many and, for expanded clones, a class.

j_gene	d_gene	v_gene	abundance	CDR3nt	CDR3aa
TRBJ2-7	TRBD1	TRBV6-2/TRBV6-3	many	TGTGCCAGCTCAACCGGGACAGGGGGCGAGCAGTACTTC	CASSTGTGGEQYF
TRBJ2-7	TRBD2	TRBV7-2	-	TGTGCCAGCAGCCCTAGCGGGGGGTACGAGCAGTACTTC	CASSPSGGYEQYF
TRBJ1-2	TRBD1	TRBV7-6	-	TGTGCCAGCAGCCCGCGGGGACAGGGGGCTGCGAACTATGGCTACACCTTC	CASSPRGQGAANYGYTF
TRBJ2-5	TRBD2	TRBV7-2	many	TGTGCCAGCAGCTCCCTGAGGACTAGCGGGGGCCGACTCCAAGAGACCCAGTACTTC	CASSSLRTSGGRLQETQYF
TRBJ2-2	TRBD1	TRBV12-3/TRBV12-4	many	TGTGCCAGCAGTTTTGGGACAGGGAGCACCGGGGAGCTGTTTTTT	CASSFGTGSTGELFF
TRBJ2-2	-	TRBV11-2	-	TGTGCCAGCAGCTTAGCGGGACGGTTAGATACCGGGGAGCTGTTTTTT	CASSLAGRLDTGELFF
TRBJ2-3	-	TRBV12-3/TRBV12-4	-	TGTGCCAGCGGTTTCACAGATACGCAGTATTTT	CASGFTDTQYF
TRBJ2-5	TRBD1	TRBV18	-	TGTGCCAGCTCACCACCGGTAGGGGGCCGCGAGACCCAGTACTTC	CASSPPVGGRETQYF
TRBJ2-3	-	TRBV7-9	many	TGTGCCAGCAGCTTACAGGGGACCACAGATACGCAGTATTTT	CASSLQGTTDTQYF
TRBJ2-1	TRBD2	TRBV4-3	-	TGCGCCAGCAGCCAAGATCCCCGGGGACTAGACGTTGAGCAGTTCTTC	CASSQDPRGLDVEQFF
TRBJ2-7	-	TRBV7-2	many	TGTGCCAGCAGCTTAGCGGAGCGGGCGGAGACCCCCTACGAGCAGTACTTC	CASSLAERAETPYEQYF
TRBJ2-7	-	TRBV7-8	many	TGTGCCAGCAGCTCCAATCAGGGGGGTACGGGCTACGAGCAGTACTTC	CASSSNQGGTGYEQYF
TRBJ2-7	TRBD1	TRBV10-2	-	TGCGCCAGCAGCGGACAGGGTGAATCCTTCGCTTCGTCCGAGCAGTACTTC	CASSGQGESFASSEQYF
TRBJ1-4	-	TRBV4-3	-	TGCGCCAGCAGCCAAGGGTTCGGGCAGACAACTAATGAAAAACTGTTTTTT	CASSQGFGQTTNEKLFF
TRBJ1-2	-	TRBV11-2	-	TGTGCCAGCAGCTGGGGGTTAGGATCTAACTATGGCTACACCTTC	CASSWGLGSNYGYTF
TRBJ1-2	-	TRBV5-5	few	TGTGCCAGCAGCTGGGAGTCCGGCGGCTACACCTTC	CASSWESGGYTF
TRBJ2-5	-	TRBV4-1	many	TGCGCCAGCAGCCAAGAAGGGGAGGAGACCCAGTACTTC	CASSQEGEETQYF
TRBJ2-7	TRBD1	TRBV6-6	medium-sized	TGTGCCAGCAGCCTCAGGGGGCAAAGAAGCGAGCAGTACTTC	CASSLRGQRSEQYF
TRBJ1-1	TRBD1	TRBV9	-	TGTGCCAGCAGCGGAGGGACAGCCATGAACACTGAAGCTTTCTTT	CASSGGTAMNTEAFF
TRBJ1-1	-	TRBV4-1	-	TGCGCCAGCAGCCAAGATCGGGTCCCGGGCCGTGAAGCTTTCTTT	CASSQDRVPGREAFF
TRBJ2-7	-	TRBV20-1	many	TGCAGTGCTAGACCGACGAGCCGCCTAGGGCACGAGCAGTACTTC	CSARPTSRLGHEQYF
TRBJ2-7	-	TRBV19	few	TGTGCCAGTAGGAACCGGGCCGTTGGGACGGAGGAGCAGTACTTC	CASRNRAVGTEEQYF
TRBJ2-6	-	TRBV19	-	TGTGCCACCAGACAGGTGGCTGGGGCCAACGTCCTGACTTTC	CATRQVAGANVLTF
TRBJ1-2	-	TRBV7-2	many	TGTGCCAGCAGCTTTCCAGGGAACTATGGCTACACCTTC	CASSFPGNYGYTF
TRBJ1-5	-	TRBV6-1	few	TGTGCCAGCAGTGAATTCCTGGGCCCTAATCAGCCCCAGCATTTT	CASSEFLGPNQPQHF
TRBJ1-2	-	TRBV5-6	few	TGTGCCAGCAGCTTGGGCGGACGGAACTATGGCTACACCTTC	CASSLGGRNYGYTF
TRBJ2-7	-	TRBV6-5	few	TGTGCCAGCAGTTACGGGGCAGCCACCTACGAGCAGTACTTC	CASSYGAATYEQYF
TRBJ2-3	TRBD1	TRBV7-3	many	TGTGCCAGCAGCTCTGGACAGGGCATTATTAGCACAGATACGCAGTATTTT	CASSSGQGIISTDTQYF
TRBJ1-2	-	TRBV30	few	TGTGCCTGGACAAAATACGCCCCCTCGGCTGGCTACACCTTC	CAWTKYAPSAGYTF
TRBJ1-3	-	TRBV12-3/TRBV12-4	-	TGTGCCAGCAGTTTTCAGGGTCCTGGAAACACCATATATTTT	CASSFQGPGNTIYF
TRBJ2-3	-	TRBV7-2	few	TGTGCCATAGGGCAGGCTGGAGATACGCAGTATTTT	CAIGQAGDTQYF
TRBJ2-2	-	TRBV4-3	-	TGCGCCAGCAGCCAAGATAAGAGGGAGCTGTTTTTT	CASSQDKRELFF
TRBJ1-2	TRBD1	TRBV12-3/TRBV12-4	-	TGTGCCAGCAGTTTCCCCCAGGGGGCCTATGGCTACACCTTC	CASSFPQGAYGYTF
TRBJ2-3	-	TRBV7-2	many	TGTGCCAGCAGCTTAGGGCTAGCGACCACAGATACGCAGTATTTT	CASSLGLATTDTQYF
TRBJ2-3	-	TRBV3-1	many	TGTGCCAGCAGCCCTTACGGGGGGCGGTTAGATACGCAGTATTTT	CASSPYGGRLDTQYF
TRBJ2-1	TRBD2	TRBV15	many	TGTGCCACCAGCAGAGGCGGGACTAGCGGGGATGAGCAGTTCTTC	CATSRGGTSGDEQFF
TRBJ2-2	TRBD1	TRBV19	few	TGTGCCAGTAGTATAGGAGGGACAGGGTGGACCGGGGAGCTGTTTTTT	CASSIGGTGWTGELFF
TRBJ2-5	-	TRBV4-1	-	TGCGCCAGCAGCCAAGGGGGAGAGACCCAGTACTTC	CASSQGGETQYF
TRBJ2-3	-	TRBV7-6	-	TGTGCCAGCAGCCTAAAAGGGGCAGATACGCAGTATTTT	CASSLKGADTQYF
TRBJ2-1	TRBD2	TRBV6-5	-	TGTGCCAGCAGTGATCCCACTAGCGGGAGGGGTAATGAGCAGTTCTTC	CASSDPTSGRGNEQFF
TRBJ2-5	TRBD2	TRBV4-3	many	TGCGCCAGCAGCCAAGGGACTAGCGGCCAAGAGACCCAGTACTTC	CASSQGTSGQETQYF
TRBJ1-2	-	TRBV6-5	few	TGTGCCAGCACTTCAGGGGATGGCTACACCTTC	CASTSGDGYTF
TRBJ2-1	-	TRBV7-8	many	TGTGCCAGCAGCTTAGATCAGGCCAGGGAGTCCACCAATGAGCAGTTCTTC	CASSLDQARESTNEQFF